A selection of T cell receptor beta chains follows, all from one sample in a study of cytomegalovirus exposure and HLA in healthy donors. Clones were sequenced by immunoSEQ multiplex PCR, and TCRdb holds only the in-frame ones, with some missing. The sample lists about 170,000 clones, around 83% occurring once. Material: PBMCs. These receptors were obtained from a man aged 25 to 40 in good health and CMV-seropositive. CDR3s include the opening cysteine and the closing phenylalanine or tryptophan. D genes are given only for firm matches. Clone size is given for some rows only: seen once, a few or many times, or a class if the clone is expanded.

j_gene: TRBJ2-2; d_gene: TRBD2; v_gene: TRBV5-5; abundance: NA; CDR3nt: TGTGCCAGCAGCCCACTAGCGGGAGGGCCTGACACCGGGGAGCTGTTTTTT; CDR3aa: CASSPLAGGPDTGELFF
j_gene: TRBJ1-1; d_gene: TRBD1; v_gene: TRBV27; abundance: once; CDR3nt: TGTGCCAGCAGTCCTTGGACAGGGGTAGACACTGAAGCTTTCTTT; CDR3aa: CASSPWTGVDTEAFF
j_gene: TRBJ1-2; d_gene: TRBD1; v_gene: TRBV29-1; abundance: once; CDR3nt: TGCAGCGCCGCGAGCTCCGGGACAGGGAACTATGGCACCTTC; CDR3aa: CSAASSGTGNYGTF
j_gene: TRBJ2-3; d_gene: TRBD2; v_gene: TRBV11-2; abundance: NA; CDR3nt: TGTGCCAGCAGCTTAGAGGGTCTAGCGGGAGGATCTTATAGCACAGATACGCAGTATTTT; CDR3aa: CASSLEGLAGGSYSTDTQYF
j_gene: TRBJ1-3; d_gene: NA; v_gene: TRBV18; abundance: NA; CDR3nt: TGTGCCAGCTCAGCGGGCCTCTCGATTACTGGAAACACCATATATTTT; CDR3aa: CASSAGLSITGNTIYF
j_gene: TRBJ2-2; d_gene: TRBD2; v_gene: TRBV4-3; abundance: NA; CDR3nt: TGCGCCAGCAGCCAAGTCAGTCCCCAACTAGCGGGAGGCAGTACCGGGGAGCTGTTTTTT; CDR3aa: CASSQVSPQLAGGSTGELFF
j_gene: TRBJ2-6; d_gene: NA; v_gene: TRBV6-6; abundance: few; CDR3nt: TGTGCCAGCAGTCAGGGGAAACTCTCTGGGGCCAACGTCCTGACTTTC; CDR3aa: CASSQGKLSGANVLTF
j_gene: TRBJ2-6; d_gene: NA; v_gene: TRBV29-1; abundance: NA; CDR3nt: TGCAGCGTTGTGCTATTTCCTGGGGCCAACGTCCTGACTTTC; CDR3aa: CSVVLFPGANVLTF
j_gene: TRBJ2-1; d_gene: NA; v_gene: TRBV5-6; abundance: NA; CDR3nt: TGTGCCAGCAGCTTGTCGACTACCCCATACAATGAGCAGTTCTTC; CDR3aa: CASSLSTTPYNEQFF
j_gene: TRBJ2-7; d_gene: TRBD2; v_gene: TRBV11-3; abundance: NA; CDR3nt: TGTGCCAGCAGCTTAGGGACTAGCGGGAGCCTCTTTAACGAGCAGTACTTC; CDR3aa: CASSLGTSGSLFNEQYF
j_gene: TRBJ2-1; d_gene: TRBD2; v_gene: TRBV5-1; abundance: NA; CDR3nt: TGCGCCAGCAGACTAGCGGCCTCTGGCTCCTACAATGAGCAGTTCTTC; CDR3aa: CASRLAASGSYNEQFF
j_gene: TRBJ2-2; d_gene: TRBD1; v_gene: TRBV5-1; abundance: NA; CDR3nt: TGCGCCAGCAGCGCCGGGACAGAAGGGACCGGGGAGCTGTTTTTT; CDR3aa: CASSAGTEGTGELFF
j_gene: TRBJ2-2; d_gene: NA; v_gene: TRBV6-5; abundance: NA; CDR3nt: TGTGCCAGCACCAGGGGCGGGAGCGGGACCGGGGAGCTGTTTTTT; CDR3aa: CASTRGGSGTGELFF
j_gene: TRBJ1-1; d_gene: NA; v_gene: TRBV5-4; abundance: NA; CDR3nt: TGTGCCAGCAGCTTGGAGGGGGTTTTGGCGAACACTGAAGCTTTCTTT; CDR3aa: CASSLEGVLANTEAFF
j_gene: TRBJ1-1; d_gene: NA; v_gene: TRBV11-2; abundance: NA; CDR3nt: TGTGCCAGCAGCTTAGGCCCACGGGGTACCACTGAAGCTTTCTTT; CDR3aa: CASSLGPRGTTEAFF
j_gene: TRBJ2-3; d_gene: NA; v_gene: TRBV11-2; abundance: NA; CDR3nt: TGTGCCAGCAGCTCCACACAGGATACGCAGTATTTT; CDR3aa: CASSSTQDTQYF
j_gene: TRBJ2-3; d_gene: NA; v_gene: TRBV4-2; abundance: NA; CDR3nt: TGTGCCAGCAGCTTACGGGCTAGCTCCCCTCAAGATACGCAGTATTTT; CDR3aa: CASSLRASSPQDTQYF
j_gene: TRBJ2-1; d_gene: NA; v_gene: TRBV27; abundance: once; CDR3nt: TGTGCCAGCAGTCGTCAGAACTACAATGAGCAGTTCTTC; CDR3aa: CASSRQNYNEQFF
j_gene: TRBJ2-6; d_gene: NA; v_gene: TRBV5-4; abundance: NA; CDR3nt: TGTGCCAGCAGCTTTGGAGACAGTGCCTCTGGGGCCAACGTCCTGACTTTC; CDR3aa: CASSFGDSASGANVLTF
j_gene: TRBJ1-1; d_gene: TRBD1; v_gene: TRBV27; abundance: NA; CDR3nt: TGTGCCAGCAGTCCCCAGGGGGCCCCGAACACTGAAGCTTTCTTT; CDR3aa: CASSPQGAPNTEAFF
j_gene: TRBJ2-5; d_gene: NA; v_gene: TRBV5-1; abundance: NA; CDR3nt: TGCGCCAGCAGCCCCCTGGCAGGGGGGAGGGAGACCCAGTACTTC; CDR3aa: CASSPLAGGRETQYF
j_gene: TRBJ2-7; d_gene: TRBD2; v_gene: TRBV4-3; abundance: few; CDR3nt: TGCGCCAGCAGCCAAGGATTAGCGGGGCCCTACGAGCAGTACTTC; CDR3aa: CASSQGLAGPYEQYF
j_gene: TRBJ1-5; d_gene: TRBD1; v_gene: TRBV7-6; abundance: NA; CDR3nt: TGTGCCAGCAGCTTACATCCGGGACAGGGGAATAGCAATCAGCCCCAGCATTTT; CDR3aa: CASSLHPGQGNSNQPQHF
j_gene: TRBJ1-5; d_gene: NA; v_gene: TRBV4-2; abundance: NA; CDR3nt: TGTGCCAGCAGCCAAGTTACGGGGGGTCGCAATCAGCCCCAGCATTTT; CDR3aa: CASSQVTGGRNQPQHF
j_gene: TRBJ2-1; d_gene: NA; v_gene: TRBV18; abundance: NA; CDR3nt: TGTGCCAGCTCCCCCAGCGGGCGGGCGAGCAATGAGCAGTTCTTC; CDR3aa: CASSPSGRASNEQFF
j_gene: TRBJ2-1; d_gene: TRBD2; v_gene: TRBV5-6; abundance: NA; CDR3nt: TGTGCCAGCAGCTTGGAAACTAGCGCAGATTACAATGAGCAGTTCTTC; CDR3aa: CASSLETSADYNEQFF
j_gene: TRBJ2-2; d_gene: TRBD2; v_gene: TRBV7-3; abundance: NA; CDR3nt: TGTGCCAGCAGCTTAGGGACTAGCGGGATGGCCGGGGAGCTGTTTTTT; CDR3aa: CASSLGTSGMAGELFF
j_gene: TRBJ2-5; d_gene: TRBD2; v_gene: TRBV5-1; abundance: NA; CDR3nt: TGCGCCAGCAGCTCTATAAGCGGACTAGCGGGAGTGGGAGAGACCCAGTACTTC; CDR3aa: CASSSISGLAGVGETQYF
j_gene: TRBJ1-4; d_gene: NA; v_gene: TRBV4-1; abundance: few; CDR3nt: TGCGCCAGCAGCCAAGATCTGGCAGCAACTAATGAAAAACTGTTTTTT; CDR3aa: CASSQDLAATNEKLFF
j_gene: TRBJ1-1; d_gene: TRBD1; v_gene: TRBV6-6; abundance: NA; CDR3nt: TGTGCCAGCAGTTTCCAGGGGGCGAACACTGAAGCTTTCTTT; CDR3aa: CASSFQGANTEAFF
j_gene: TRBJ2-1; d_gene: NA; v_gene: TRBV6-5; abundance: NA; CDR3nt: TGTGCCGCATCCGGGGGTGGCTCCTACAATGAGCAGTTCTTC; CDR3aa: CAASGGGSYNEQFF
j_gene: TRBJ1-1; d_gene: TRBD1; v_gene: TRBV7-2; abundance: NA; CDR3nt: TGTGCCAGCAGCAAGACAGGGGAGTACACTGAAGCTTTCTTT; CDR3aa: CASSKTGEYTEAFF
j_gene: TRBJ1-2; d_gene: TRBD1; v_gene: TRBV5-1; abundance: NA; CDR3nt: TGCGCCAGCAGCTTGGCCGACAGGGGATCCTATGGCTACACCTTC; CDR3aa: CASSLADRGSYGYTF
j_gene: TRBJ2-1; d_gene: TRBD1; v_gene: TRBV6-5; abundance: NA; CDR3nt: TGTGCCAGCAGCGACGACAGGGGGTCCTACAATGAGCAGTTCTTC; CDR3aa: CASSDDRGSYNEQFF
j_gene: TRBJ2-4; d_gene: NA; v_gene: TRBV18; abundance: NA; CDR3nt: TGTGCCAGCTCACCAATAGGGGGGGACAAAAACATTCAGTACTTC; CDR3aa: CASSPIGGDKNIQYF
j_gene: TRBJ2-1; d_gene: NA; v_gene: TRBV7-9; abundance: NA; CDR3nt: TGTGCCAGCAGCCTCAACAGGGAGCAGTTCTTC; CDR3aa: CASSLNREQFF
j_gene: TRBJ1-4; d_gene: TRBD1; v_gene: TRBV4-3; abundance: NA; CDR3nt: TGCGCCAGCAGCCAGCCGGGACAGGTTAATGAAAAACTGTTTTTT; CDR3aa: CASSQPGQVNEKLFF
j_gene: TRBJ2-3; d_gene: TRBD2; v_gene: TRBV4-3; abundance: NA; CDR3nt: TGCGCCAGCAGCCAAGATTGGACTAGCATAGATACGCAGTATTTT; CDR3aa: CASSQDWTSIDTQYF
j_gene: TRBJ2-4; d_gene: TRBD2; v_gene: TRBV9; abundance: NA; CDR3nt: TGTGCCAGCAGCGTAAGGATGACTAGCGGACAAAACCTAGCCAAAAACATTCAGTACTTC; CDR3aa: CASSVRMTSGQNLAKNIQYF
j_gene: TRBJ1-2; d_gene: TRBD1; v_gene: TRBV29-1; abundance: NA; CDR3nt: TGCAGCGTACCGGGACAGACCCGCTATGGCTACACCTTC; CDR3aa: CSVPGQTRYGYTF
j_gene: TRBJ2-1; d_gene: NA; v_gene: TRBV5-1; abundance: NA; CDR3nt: TGCGCCAGCAGCTTGGCGGCAGGCAATGAGCAGTTCTTC; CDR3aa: CASSLAAGNEQFF
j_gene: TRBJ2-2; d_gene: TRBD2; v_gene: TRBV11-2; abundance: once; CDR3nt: TGTGCCAGCAGCTTAGAGCTAGCGGAGGGGACCGGGGAGCTGTTTTTT; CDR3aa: CASSLELAEGTGELFF
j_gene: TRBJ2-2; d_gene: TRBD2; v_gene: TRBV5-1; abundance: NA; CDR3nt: TGCGCCAGCAGCTTGGCCAGCGGGAGTACCGGGGAGCTGTTTTTT; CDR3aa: CASSLASGSTGELFF
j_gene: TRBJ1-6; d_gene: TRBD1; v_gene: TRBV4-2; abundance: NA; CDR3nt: TGTGCCAGCAGCCAATCTTCCGGGACAGGGAGCAATTCACCCCTCCACTTT; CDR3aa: CASSQSSGTGSNSPLHF
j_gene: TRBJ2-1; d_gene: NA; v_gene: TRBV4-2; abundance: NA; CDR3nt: TGTGCCAGCAGCCAAGCTAGGCCCTTCGGCTACAATGAGCAGTTCTTC; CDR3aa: CASSQARPFGYNEQFF
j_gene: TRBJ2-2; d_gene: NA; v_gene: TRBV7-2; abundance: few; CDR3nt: TGTGCCAGCAGCTTAGACAGGGTCACCGGGGAGCTGTTTTTT; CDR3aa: CASSLDRVTGELFF
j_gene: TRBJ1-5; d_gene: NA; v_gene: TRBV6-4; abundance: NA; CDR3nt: TGTGCCAGCAGTGACTCGACGCAGCGCCGTCAGCCCCAGCATTTT; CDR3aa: CASSDSTQRRQPQHF
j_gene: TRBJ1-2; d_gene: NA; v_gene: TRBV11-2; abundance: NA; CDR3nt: TGTGCCAGCAGCTTGTGGAAAGCCTCCGGGGGCTACACCTTC; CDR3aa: CASSLWKASGGYTF
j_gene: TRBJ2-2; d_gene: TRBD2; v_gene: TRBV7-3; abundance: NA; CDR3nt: TGTGCCAGCAGCTTAAACTCCGGGACTAGCAAGACCGGGGAGCTGTTTTTT; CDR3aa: CASSLNSGTSKTGELFF